This T cell receptor beta chain emerged from a study of regulatory T cells in long-lasting Graves disease. Trimming removed 3 bases at V and 0 bases at J, with 8 bases between. The germline V gene encodes CDR1 SGDLS and CDR2 YYNGEE. The length of the CDR3 is 14 residues. Turning to this clonotype: The antigen remains unidentified.

The time point was: newly diagnosed GD, antithyroid drugs for less than 3 months. Preparation of the TCR library used RNA extracted from PBMCs. EDTA tubes were used for drawing 8.5 to 9.5 milliliters of peripheral blood. Study-wide findings and caveats: Results may be inaccurate due to the small sample size. Gene preferences differed: TRBV28, TRBJ1-2, TRBJ2-5 in persistent cases. New patients shared 966 public clonotypes, fewer than the 2,741 shared by persistent patients.

The TCR beta library used iRepertoire HTBI primers with Arm-PCR amplification of CDR3. TCRdb recomputed calls from the multiplex PCR reads with MiXCR, one row per CDR3 protein. The sample records fewer than 450,000 distinct CDR3 sequences, approximately 16% being singletons. These sequences were also reported in another study, on T cells in Graves' hyperthyroidism and ophthalmopathy.

Sample: peripheral blood mononuclear cells (PBMCs), taken at new diagnosis, from a patient treated with antithyroid drugs. V usage is TRBV9 and J usage is TRBJ2-3; D is unclear. The source is a woman aged 40 to 49 with Graves disease. Written as DNA, the CDR3 is TGTGCCAGCAGCGGGACGTATAGCACAGATACGCAGTATTTT. Translated: CASSGTYSTDTQYF.